Following are 23 T cell receptor beta chains from one sample sequenced in a study of blood T cell repertoires in COVID-19. Sequencing used immunoSEQ multiplex PCR; TCRdb keeps in-frame clones, though not all of them. The data hold around 70,000 clones, with over 70% observed a single time. The sample consisted of peripheral blood. Source of these receptors: a man aged 65 to 85 who had recovered from COVID-19.

This rearrangement joins TRBV7-2 to TRBJ1-3; D call uncertain. The V end lost 0 bases, the J end lost 4 bases, and 13 bases lay between the germline ends. In germline, CDR1 is SGHTA, CDR2 FQGNSA. CDR3 length: 16 amino acids. CDR3 amino acids: CASSLAARSRGNTIYF. In nucleotides, the CDR3 is TGTGCCAGCAGCTTAGCCGCTCGGTCGCGCGGAAACACCATATATTTT.

The rearrangement joins TRBV3-1 (or the pseudogene TRBV3-2) to TRBJ1-2, with 8 bases matching TRBD1. V was pared by 1 base and J by 5 bases, with 9 bases of the junction left unmatched. The CDR3 runs 16 residues. The germline V gene has CDR1 LGHDT and CDR2 YNNKEL (reference sequence). This CDR3 is CASSQAAGGSWYGYTF. CDR3 coding DNA: TGTGCCAGCAGCCAAGCGGCAGGGGGCTCGTGGTATGGCTACACCTTC.

This clone has just one count. This chain links TRBV28 with TRBJ1-2; TRBD1 agrees at 7 bases. The V and J ends lost 6 bases and 5 bases, in that order; junction bases with no gene match: 3. The CDR3 runs to 12 residues. CDR1 is MDHEN, CDR2 SYDVKM, per germline. CDR3 DNA: TGTGCCAGCAGGACAGGGAGGTATGGCTACACCTTC. Translation: CASRTGRYGYTF.

The chain employs TRBV19 and TRBJ1-3, with D perhaps TRBD1 (6 bases). Per germline, CDR1 LNHDA and CDR2 SQIVND (reference sequence). The CDR3 totals 15 residues. V was shortened by 5 bases and J by 4 bases, with 15 bases between the two germline ends. The CDR3 DNA follows: TGTGCCAGTAGTCCTTCCAGGGGCTCCGGAAACACCATATATTTT. Protein: CASSPSRGSGNTIYF.

A single count supports this clone. The gene calls are TRBV6-2 or TRBV6-3 and TRBJ1-1, with D unresolved. Germline assignment: CDR1 MNHEY and CDR2 SVGEGT. The CDR3 sequence is 15 residues long. Trimming took 4 bases from V and 5 from J, leaving 17 bases between them. The CDR3 sequence is CASSSDLDGGTEAFF. The CDR3 coding sequence is TGTGCCAGCAGTTCGGATCTCGACGGCGGGACTGAAGCTTTCTTT.

The chain recombines TRBV30 with TRBJ1-5; TRBD1 aligns across 7 bases. V shed 0 bases and J 1 base; nucleotides not matched to a gene: 3. From germline, CDR1 is GTSNPN and CDR2 SVGIG (reference sequence). The CDR3 runs to 15 residues. The CDR3 protein is CAWSVRTGSNQPQHF. As DNA, the CDR3 is TGTGCCTGGAGTGTTAGGACAGGCAGCAATCAGCCCCAGCATTTT.

The chain joins TRBV30 to TRBJ1-4, with D possibly TRBD1 on 5 matching bases. Germline lookup yields CDR1 GTSNPN and CDR2 SVGIG (reference sequence). V was pared by 2 bases and J by 1 base, with 5 bases between. This CDR3 is built from 13 residues. The CDR3 loop reads CAWSQGTNEKLFF. CDR3 DNA: TGTGCCTGGAGTCAGGGAACTAATGAAAAACTGTTTTTT.

The CDR3 reads CASSPTGARDTGELFF. Written as DNA, the CDR3 is TGTGCCAGCAGCCCCACGGGAGCCAGGGACACCGGGGAGCTGTTTTTT. The rearrangement uses TRBV11-2 and TRBJ2-2, with D perhaps matching TRBD2 (6 bases). CDR3 length equals 16 residues. Trimming shortened V by 5 bases and J by 3 bases, and 16 bases separated the two germline ends. Looked up from germline, CDR1 is SGHAT and CDR2 is FQNNGV.

The rearrangement links TRBV20-1 to TRBJ2-2; the D gene is possibly TRBD1 (5 bases). CDR1 DFQATT and CDR2 SNEGSKA come from the germline V gene (reference sequence). V shed 6 bases and J shed 0 bases, with 11 bases lying between them. The CDR3 totals 14 residues. CDR3 sequence reads: CSASKTANTGELFF. In nucleotides, the CDR3 is TGCAGTGCGAGTAAGACAGCGAACACCGGGGAGCTGTTTTTT.

The genes are TRBV20-1 and TRBJ1-4; D not certain. CDR1 and CDR2 (germline): DFQATT, SNEGSKA (reference sequence). The V end lost 5 bases, the J end lost 8 bases, and 9 bases lay between the germline ends. The CDR3 covers 11 residues. For the CDR3, the DNA is TGCAGTGCTCAGCCGGGGGAAAAACTGTTTTTT. It yields the protein CSAQPGEKLFF.

The V call is TRBV19, the J call TRBJ2-1, with 8 bases aligning to TRBD1. In germline, CDR1 is LNHDA, CDR2 SQIVND (reference sequence). The trim removed 3 bases at V and 4 bases at J, leaving 11 bases unmatched. The CDR3 sequence is 17 residues long. This CDR3 is CASSIPGQGRVYNEQFF. DNA of the CDR3: TGTGCCAGTAGTATCCCCGGACAGGGTCGGGTATACAATGAGCAGTTCTTC. The complete variable domain, with remaining parts taken from reference TRBV19 and TRBJ2-1, reads DGGITQSPKYLFRKEGQNVTLSCEQNLNHDAMYWYRQDPGQGLRLIYYSQIVNDFQKGDIAEGYSVSREKKESFPLTVTSAQKNPTAFYLCASSIPGQGRVYNEQFFGPGTRLTVL.

This chain links TRBV6-2 or TRBV6-3 with TRBJ1-5; 10 bases line up with TRBD1. CDR1 and CDR2 from the germline V gene are MNHEY and SVGEGT. V gave up 5 bases and J gave up 6 bases; unmatched junction bases: 4. The CDR3 sequence is 14 residues long. This CDR3 reads CASSRTGGGQPQHF. In nucleotides, the CDR3 is TGTGCCAGCAGTCGGACAGGGGGAGGTCAGCCCCAGCATTTT.

In its sample, this clone was seen many times. Written as DNA, the CDR3 is TGCGCCAGCAGCGTGGCAGGGGGATCGGGGTACGAGCAGTACTTC. Residues: CASSVAGGSGYEQYF. The chain employs TRBV5-1 and TRBJ2-7; TRBD1 matches at 7 bases. Germline lookup yields CDR1 SGHRS and CDR2 YFSETQ. V lost 4 bases, J lost 4 bases, and 11 bases stayed unmatched. This CDR3 comprises 15 residues.

This clone has just one count. This chain joins TRBV7-9 and TRBJ1-2; the D is unclear. The germline V gene has CDR1 SEHNR and CDR2 FQNEAQ (reference sequence). This CDR3 has 13 residues. Trimming stripped 3 bases from V and 7 bases from J, with 12 bases between. In DNA, the CDR3 is TGTGCCAGCAGCTTTTCCCCCTCCTCTGGCTACACCTTC. Translation: CASSFSPSSGYTF.

This clone was recorded once. The V and J genes are TRBV28 and TRBJ2-3, with TRBD2 as a possible D gene (5 bases). Trimming shortened V by 8 bases and J by 3 bases, and 15 bases separated the two germline ends. CDR3 length equals 14 residues. Germline V gives CDR1 MDHEN, CDR2 SYDVKM. This chain's CDR3 is CASVAGQRTDTQYF. Written as DNA, the CDR3 is TGTGCCAGCGTCGCGGGTCAGAGAACAGATACGCAGTATTTT.

The V and J genes are TRBV9 and TRBJ1-2; 10 positions match TRBD1. Germline V lookup: CDR1 SGDLS, CDR2 YYNGEE. With V trimmed by 4 bases and J by 8 bases, 8 bases remained unmatched. CDR3 length: 14 residues. The CDR3 loop is CASSPGDRGRGYTF. CDR3 sequence (DNA): TGTGCCAGCAGCCCAGGGGACAGGGGAAGGGGCTACACCTTC.

The chain employs TRBV6-5 and TRBJ2-7; D might be TRBD1 (6 bases). The V gene lost 6 bases and the J gene lost 4 bases, with 13 bases spanning the gap. Germline loops: CDR1 MNHEY, CDR2 SVGAGI. The CDR3 runs 13 residues. The CDR3 DNA follows: TGTGCCAGCAGCCGTGGACAGAAATACGAGCAGTACTTC. Amino acids: CASSRGQKYEQYF.

The chain is built from TRBV5-4 and TRBJ1-2; possible D gene TRBD1, 6 bases. Trimming shortened V by 0 bases and J by 4 bases, and 13 bases separated the two germline ends. Germline V gives CDR1 SGHNT, CDR2 YYREEE (reference sequence). CDR3 length equals 15 residues. The CDR3 bases are TGTGCCAGCAGCTTGGGGTCTTGGACAGCCTATGGCTACACCTTC. Translating it yields CASSLGSWTAYGYTF. The full variable domain, rest sourced from reference TRBV5-4 and TRBJ1-2, is ETGVTQSPTHLIKTRGQQVTLRCSSQSGHNTVSWYQQALGQGPQFIFQYYREEENGRGNFPPRFSGLQFPNYSSELNVNALELDDSALYLCASSLGSWTAYGYTFGSGTRLTVV.

The chain uses TRBV7-2 and TRBJ2-3; unclear D gene. Germline loops: CDR1 SGHTA, CDR2 FQGNSA. V lost 3 bases, J lost 6 bases, and 4 bases lay in between. This CDR3 has 11 amino acids. The CDR3, as DNA: TGTGCCAGCAGCTTCGGGGATACGCAGTATTTT. It yields the protein CASSFGDTQYF.

The rearrangement links TRBV5-5 to TRBJ1-4; possible D gene TRBD1, 6 bases. Trimming cost V 5 bases and J 0 bases, with 20 bases left between them. CDR1 and CDR2 from the germline V gene are SGHKS and YYEKEE (reference sequence). This CDR3 contains 18 residues. The CDR3 protein is CASRPPPGQAATNEKLFF. The CDR3 DNA sequence: TGTGCCAGCAGACCCCCCCCGGGACAAGCTGCAACTAATGAAAAACTGTTTTTT.

A few counts support this clone. CDR3 nucleotide sequence: TGTGCCAGCAGCGCCCGCAGGGGCCCCTACGAGCAGTACTTC. Its translation: CASSARRGPYEQYF. The chain combines TRBV3-1 (or the pseudogene TRBV3-2) with TRBJ2-7, with a possible D match to TRBD1 (6 bases). Germline loops: CDR1 LGHDT, CDR2 YNNKEL (reference sequence). This CDR3 spans 14 amino acids. Between the trimmed V and J ends, which lost 5 bases and 2 bases, there was a span of 13 bases.

V is TRBV9 and J is TRBJ2-7; D may be TRBD1 (5 bases). The CDR3 contains 13 residues. Germline values: CDR1 SGDLS, CDR2 YYNGEE. Deletions cut 0 bases from V and 6 bases from J, with 10 bases between. CDR3 sequence reads: CASSVAGMGEQYF. For the CDR3, the DNA is TGTGCCAGCAGCGTAGCAGGGATGGGCGAGCAGTACTTC.

This clone was counted between two and nine times. The chain combines TRBV19 with TRBJ2-2, with 11 bases matching TRBD1. The length of the CDR3 is 15 residues. CDR1 is LNHDA and CDR2 is SQIVND in the germline V gene (reference sequence). V lost 5 bases, J lost 6 bases, and 5 bases stayed unmatched. In DNA, the CDR3 is TGTGCCAGTAGTTCCAGGACAGGGGGCCCCGGGGAGCTGTTTTTT. This sequence encodes CASSSRTGGPGELFF.